This T cell receptor (beta chain) was captured in a study of blood T cells in healthy people across ages. This clonotype has more than one count but fewer than ten. The second PCR ran roughly 6 to 11 cycles with a sample-barcoded 5' primer and J-beta primers. Each CDR3 protein is one row after TCRdb ran MiXCR on the 5' RACE reads. This table holds approximately 810,000 distinct CDR3 sequences, about 37% found once. The CDR3 runs to 18 residues. V dropped 3 bases and J dropped 0 bases, with 15 bases sitting between them. Germline assignment: CDR1 MNHEY and CDR2 SMNVEV (reference sequence). The TCR was taken from a man younger than 35 in good health. V usage is TRBV27 and J usage is TRBJ2-6, with a possible D match to TRBD1 (6 bases). Sequencing was done on a sample of blood. The CDR3: CASSFLQGYSSGANVLTF. In DNA form, the CDR3 reads TGTGCCAGCAGTTTCCTACAGGGATACAGCTCTGGGGCCAACGTCCTGACTTTC.